This section outlines one T cell receptor (beta chain) sequence together with its context. The sample belongs to a study of cytomegalovirus exposure and HLA in healthy donors. Measured with immunoSEQ multiplex PCR; TCRdb has only the in-frame clones, and not every one. The profile shows tens of thousands of clones, more than 90% of them singletons. The length of the CDR3 is 15 residues. V was clipped by 5 bases and J by 7 bases, with 21 bases between them. Germline assignment: CDR1 MDHEN and CDR2 SYDVKM. Sequencing used PBMCs. This TCR came from a man aged 18 to 29 in good health and CMV-seronegative. The gene calls are TRBV28 and TRBJ2-7; D is possibly TRBD2 (5 bases). For the CDR3, the DNA is TGTGCCAGCAGTCTGTGGACCCCTTACGGCGGGGAGCAGTACTTC. Translating gives CASSLWTPYGGEQYF. Supplemented by reference TRBV28 and TRBJ2-7, the full variable domain reads DVKVTQSSRYLVKRTGEKVFLECVQDMDHENMFWYRQDPGLGLRLIYFSYDVKMKEKGDIPEGYSVSREKKERFSLILESASTNQTSMYLCASSLWTPYGGEQYFGPGTRLTVT.